Sequencing of this T cell receptor (beta chain) was carried out in a study of blood T cells in healthy people across ages (dated by TCRdb to about 2015). About the investigation overall: In model experiments, template switching captured roughly one uniquely barcoded TCR beta cDNA molecule for every two T cells. The donors were divided into four age groups: young (average around 16 years), middle-aged (around 37), aged (approximately 62) and long-lived (approximately 74). To avoid experimental bias, donors of different ages were distributed randomly across sequencing lanes. The study analyzed two additional independent replicas of 1 million unique cDNA reads from the same blood draw for two donors, one aged 18 to 30 and one aged 80 or older. Age-related changes in TCR beta repertoire diversity were measured in the study by deep sequencing normalized with unique cDNA molecular identifiers. Broad study findings and their caveats: Conclusive comparison of naive and antigen-experienced compartments was prevented by the profiling of bulk unsorted PBMCs. The CMV infection status of donors was not known, potentially confounding age-related changes in expanded clonotypes. Compared with the aged group, the long-lived group had more naive CD4+ T cells, fewer expanded clones and increased TCR diversity, a pattern suggesting age selection. Estimates of total diversity from one million sequenced T cells were regarded as lower bounds and underestimates. There was a strong correlation between observed TCR beta diversity and the percentage of naive T cells measured by flow cytometry. As age increased, observed TCR beta diversity per million T cells dropped in a roughly linear way, and a significant reduction was already evident by age approximately 40.

CDR1 LGHNA and CDR2 YNFKEQ are derived from the germline V gene. Relative to germline, V is 1 base shorter and J is 0 bases shorter, with 12 bases between their ends. Including the terminal cysteine and phenylalanine, the CDR3 comprises 16 residues. The retained sequence is limited to the CDR3, 48 bases, with the frame set at the first base. The library was obtained by 5' RACE. For sequencing, an Illumina HiSeq 2500 was employed. A second PCR of roughly 6 to 12 cycles was run with a J-beta primer mix and a sample-barcoded 5' primer. A template-switch 5' adaptor carrying 12 random nucleotides introduced a unique molecular identifier onto each TCR beta cDNA molecule. Each sample yielded at least 3 million CDR3-containing paired-end reads. First-strand cDNA was synthesized from all RNA with the Mint cDNA synthesis kit, primed by a TRBC-specific oligonucleotide. All cDNA was treated with uracil-DNA glycosylase and then went through a first 18-cycle PCR with the universal primers M1SS and BC2_uni_R. Per the source publication's procedure: For normalization, 1 million high-quality reads were randomly selected from each sample, with every read carrying a distinct molecular identifier. Reads with shared molecular identifiers were discarded instead of being binned into consensus sequences. MiTCR, set to a Q25 quality threshold and the strictest error-elimination algorithm, was used for CDR3 identification, clonotype clustering and error correction. A nonparametric unseen species model using Euler transformation provided a lower-bound estimate of total TCR beta diversity. The public reads were quality trimmed at Q25 with fastp and then assembled into clones with MiXCR by TCRdb, keeping productive beta chains. Rows with a matching CDR3 protein are joined into one entry that keeps the most common DNA and genes. These V and J calls originate from TCRdb's pipeline instead of the authors' own analysis. The sample contains hundreds of thousands of distinct CDR3 sequences, roughly 53% of them found a single time. The ten largest clones represent over 30% of the sample.

Systemically healthy Caucasian individuals from Russia, around 39 in total and aged roughly 6 to 100 years, were included as donors. Around 10 milliliters of peripheral blood were collected from each donor into EDTA-treated Vacutainer tubes. Ficoll-Paque density-gradient centrifugation was used to isolate PBMCs, with at least 6.5 million obtained per sample. Trizol reagent was used to extract total RNA from PBMCs, with at least 6 micrograms per sample. Naive CD45RAhigh/CD27high T cell percentages were measured by flow cytometry on a PBMC aliquot from every donor. This clonotype was recorded at least ten times. Its antigen has not been determined. One base away there is no much larger clone; base qualities are not given.

The source is a man aged 55 to 69 in good health. This chain joins TRBV4-2 to TRBJ1-1; no D gene is confidently identified. Sequencing was done on a sample of blood. The CDR3 region has the sequence CASSQAATGMNTEAFF. The DNA sequence is given as TGTGCCAGCAGCCAAGCGGCAACCGGGATGAACACTGAAGCTTTCTTT.